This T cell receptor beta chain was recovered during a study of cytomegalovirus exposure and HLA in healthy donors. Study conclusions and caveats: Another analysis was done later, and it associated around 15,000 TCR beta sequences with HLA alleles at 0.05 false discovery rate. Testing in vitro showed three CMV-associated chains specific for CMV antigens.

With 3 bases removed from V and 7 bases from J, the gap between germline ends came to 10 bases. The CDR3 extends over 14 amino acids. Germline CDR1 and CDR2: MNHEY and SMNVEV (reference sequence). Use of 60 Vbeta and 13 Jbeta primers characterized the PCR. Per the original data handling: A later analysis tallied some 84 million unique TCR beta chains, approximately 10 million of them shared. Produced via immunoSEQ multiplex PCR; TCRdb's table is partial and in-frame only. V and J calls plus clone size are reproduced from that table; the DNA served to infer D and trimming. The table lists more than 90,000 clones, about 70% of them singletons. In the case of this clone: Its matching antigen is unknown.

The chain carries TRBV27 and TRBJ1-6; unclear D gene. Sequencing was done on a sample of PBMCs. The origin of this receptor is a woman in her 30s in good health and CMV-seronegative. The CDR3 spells CASSLGGNNSPLHF. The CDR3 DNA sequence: TGTGCCAGCAGTTTGGGCGGGAACAATTCACCCCTCCACTTT.